This entry describes one TCR beta chain. The antigen is not known. The sample originates from a study of shared clonotypes between healthy human individuals. Study overall: Donor ages ranged 18 to 49 years: a couple of women, three men. Study conclusions and caveats: Naive subsets generally had larger estimated richness than memory subsets. Clonotype sharing among donors, it was expected, would be affected by sequencing depth.

The CDR3 contains 14 residues. With 3 bases removed from V and 1 base from J, the gap between germline ends came to 8 bases. The germline V gene has CDR1 ENHRY and CDR2 SYGVKD. The genomic DNA of each subset was split evenly across several immunoSEQ plates. Libraries were prepared by immunoSEQ multiplex PCR; TCRdb keeps only in-frame clonotypes and omits some of them. The sample has 950,000 to 1,100,000 clones, 60% to 80% seen once. This receptor was identified in a man in his late teens or twenties in good health. The chain is built from TRBV10-3 and TRBJ2-3, with D hard to call. Sequencing was performed on memory CD4+ T cells sorted from blood. Subset in this sample: CD45RA-negative fraction. The CDR3 region is CAISDWQGTDTQYF. The CDR3 coding sequence is TGTGCCATCAGTGATTGGCAGGGCACAGATACGCAGTATTTT.